One and the same sample provided the 21 T cell receptor beta chains below, sequenced in a study of spatial heterogeneity in lung cancer. TCRdb recomputed calls from the 5' RACE reads with MiXCR, one row per CDR3 protein. The sample lists about 38,000 distinct CDR3 sequences; 7.5% to 8% were seen once. Noted time point: sample taken at primary tumor resection. Unsorted whole RNA samples from tumor, nontumor lung or frozen PBMC were sequenced. The sample in question was PBMCs, obtained at surgery. These receptors originate from a male donor with early-stage non-small cell lung cancer.

This clonotype occurred a few times. The chain couples TRBV7-2 to TRBJ1-2; D is ambiguous. V was shortened by 5 bases and J by 0 bases, with 13 bases between the two germline ends. Germline CDR1 is SGHTA and CDR2 is FQGNSA. The CDR3 has 15 residues. The CDR3 coding sequence is TGTGCCAGCAGCCTTCGACACCTAGCTAACTATGGCTACACCTTC. This gives the protein CASSLRHLANYGYTF. Using reference TRBV7-2 and TRBJ1-2 for the parts outside the CDR3, the full variable domain is GAGVSQSPSNKVTEKGKDVELRCDPISGHTALYWYRQSLGQGLEFLIYFQGNSAPDKSGLPSDRFSAERTGGSVSTLTIQRTQQEDSAVYLCASSLRHLANYGYTFGSGTRLTVV.

This clonotype was seen many times. The J gene is TRBJ2-5, the V gene TRBV6-2 or TRBV6-3, with TRBD1 as a possible D gene (5 bases). Trimming took 2 bases from V and 0 from J, leaving 10 bases between them. The CDR3 sequence is 15 residues long. Germline V gives CDR1 MNHEY, CDR2 SVGEGT. CDR3 region: CASSYVQAYQETQYF. Here the CDR3 DNA reads TGTGCCAGCAGTTACGTACAGGCGTACCAAGAGACCCAGTACTTC.

The chain carries TRBV12-3 or TRBV12-4 and TRBJ1-5; 8 bases agree with TRBD1. V was clipped by 6 bases and J by 4 bases; unmatched bases: 5. The CDR3 spans 14 residues. In DNA, the CDR3 is TGTGCCAGCAGCTATACAGGGGGTAATCAGCCCCAGCATTTT. It yields the protein CASSYTGGNQPQHF.

The table lists this clonotype with many counts. This chain connects TRBV27 to TRBJ2-7, with D perhaps assigned TRBD1 or TRBD2 (5 bases each). The CDR3 runs 14 residues. Germline V gene lookup returns CDR1 MNHEY and CDR2 SMNVEV (reference sequence). V gave up 1 base and J gave up 5 bases, with 12 bases separating them. The CDR3 sequence is CASSLLGREHEQYV. Written as DNA, the CDR3 is TGTGCCAGCAGTTTATTGGGCAGGGAGCACGAGCAGTACGTC.

In its sample, this clonotype was seen many times. The chain employs TRBV19 and TRBJ1-5; TRBD1 agrees at 7 bases. V was pared by 9 bases and J by 7 bases, with 12 bases of the junction left unmatched. This CDR3 is 14 amino acids long. The V gene's germline CDR1 is LNHDA and CDR2 SQIVND (reference sequence). The CDR3 sequence: CASESGTVGQPQHF. CDR3 DNA sequence: TGTGCCAGCGAATCCGGGACAGTTGGCCAGCCCCAGCATTTT.

This clonotype was counted ten times or more. The V call is TRBV12-3 or TRBV12-4, the J call TRBJ1-1, with 8 positions matching TRBD1. The CDR3 totals 15 residues. V shed 5 bases, J shed 1 base, and the junction held 6 bases outside the gene matches. CDR3 bases: TGTGCCAGCAGTACACAACAGGGGGGGAACACTGAAGCTTTCTTT. The encoded protein is CASSTQQGGNTEAFF.

The V and J genes are TRBV2 and TRBJ1-5; 7 bases fit TRBD1. There are 15 residues in the CDR3. Germline assignment: CDR1 SNHLY and CDR2 FYNNEI. The V gene end was trimmed by 6 bases and the J gene end by 2 bases; junction bases not matched to a gene: 7. CDR3 protein: CASRDRAGGNQPQHF. The CDR3, as DNA: TGTGCCAGCAGAGACAGGGCGGGAGGCAATCAGCCCCAGCATTTT.

The table lists this clonotype with a few counts. The chain employs TRBV18 and TRBJ2-7, with D hard to call. CDR1 and CDR2 (germline): KGHSH, LQKENI. V was clipped by 2 bases and J by 7 bases, with 12 bases between them. This CDR3 region has 13 residues. For the CDR3, the DNA is TGTGCCAGCTCACCAATTGCAAGGAGTGAGCAGTACGTC. Encoded protein: CASSPIARSEQYV.

This clonotype showed up just a few times. This rearrangement joins TRBV5-1 to TRBJ2-1; 14 bases map to TRBD2. V gave up 3 bases and J gave up 4 bases; unmatched junction bases: 3. The CDR3 spans 16 residues. Per germline, CDR1 SGHRS and CDR2 YFSETQ. The CDR3 DNA sequence: TGCGCCAGCAGCTCCGGACTAGCGGGAGGATACAATGAGCAGTTCTTC. Translation gives CASSSGLAGGYNEQFF.

This clonotype was observed many times. The V and J genes are TRBV29-1 and TRBJ2-1; D is unclear. Trimming cost V 5 bases and J 6 bases, with 11 bases left between them. The germline gives CDR1 SQVTM, CDR2 ANQGSEA. CDR3 size: 12 residues. The CDR3 protein is CSVPSAPNEQFF. The CDR3 DNA sequence: TGCAGCGTTCCCTCTGCGCCCAATGAGCAGTTCTTC.

This clonotype was seen many times. The V call is TRBV12-3 or TRBV12-4, the J call TRBJ1-5, with D unresolved. V dropped 3 bases and J dropped 4 bases, with 7 bases sitting between them. This CDR3 region has 13 residues. The CDR3 nucleotides read TGTGCCAGCAGTTTGGGCACTAATCAGCCCCAGCATTTT. Its protein product is CASSLGTNQPQHF.

This clonotype was seen many times. The chain recombines TRBV27 with TRBJ2-7; 8 bases match TRBD1. The germline V gene has CDR1 MNHEY and CDR2 SMNVEV (reference sequence). The V gene end was trimmed by 3 bases and the J gene end by 3 bases; junction bases not matched to a gene: 4. The CDR3 contains 14 residues. CDR3 nucleotide sequence: TGTGCCAGCAGTTTCTACAGGGGGAACTACGAGCAGTACTTC. This sequence encodes CASSFYRGNYEQYF.

In this sample, this clonotype turned up many times. CDR3 sequence reads: CASSYSTTRAGSTDTQYF. CDR3 DNA sequence: TGTGCCAGCAGTTACTCGACTACCCGGGCGGGGAGCACAGATACGCAGTATTTT. This chain connects TRBV6-5 to TRBJ2-3, with D maybe TRBD2 (6 bases). With 0 bases removed from V and 0 bases from J, the gap between germline ends came to 16 bases. The CDR3 is 18 amino acids. The germline CDR1 and CDR2 sequences are MNHEY and SVGAGI.

In this sample, this clonotype turned up many times. The chain couples TRBV7-9 to TRBJ2-1; TRBD2 is a possible D gene (5 bases). Germline values: CDR1 SEHNR, CDR2 FQNEAQ (reference sequence). Trimming pared 5 bases from V and 9 bases from J, leaving 14 bases between. The CDR3 extends over 13 amino acids. The CDR3 coding sequence is TGTGCCAGCAGCCCCGACGTAGGAGGTGAGCAGTTCTTC. This gives the protein CASSPDVGGEQFF.

This clonotype was detected only a few times. V usage is TRBV12-3 or TRBV12-4 and J usage is TRBJ2-7; 12 nucleotides match TRBD2. Trimming cost V 5 bases and J 3 bases; bases outside gene matches: 5. The CDR3 is 15 amino acids. DNA of the CDR3: TGTGCCAGCAGTCCGGGACTAGCGGGTCGCTACGAGCAGTACGTC. Its translation is CASSPGLAGRYEQYV.

This clonotype was picked up a small number of times. The chain has TRBV2 and TRBJ1-5, with D possibly TRBD1 on 5 matching bases. The V gene lost 6 bases and the J gene lost 6 bases, with 12 bases spanning the gap. The germline CDR1 and CDR2 sequences are SNHLY and FYNNEI. The CDR3 is 13 residues long. CDR3 region: CASRGQGSQPQHF. The CDR3 coding sequence is TGTGCCAGCAGAGGGCAGGGCAGTCAGCCCCAGCATTTT.

Ten or more counts support this clonotype. This chain uses TRBV7-2 with TRBJ1-1; the D gene is possibly TRBD1 (6 bases). Germline lookup yields CDR1 SGHTA and CDR2 FQGNSA. V was trimmed by 3 bases and J by 6 bases, leaving 17 bases between them. This CDR3 is 15 amino acids long. The DNA for the CDR3 is TGTGCCAGCAGCTTCCTACAGGGCGGCGACGCTGAAGCTTTCTTT. This gives the protein CASSFLQGGDAEAFF.

The V call is TRBV6-4, the J call TRBJ2-1; a possible D gene is TRBD1 (6 bases). Trimming took off 5 bases at V and 1 base at J, with 12 bases between the two ends. Germline assignment: CDR1 MRHNA and CDR2 SNTAGT. This CDR3 contains 15 residues. CDR3 nucleotide sequence: TGTGCCAGCAGTCCACTAACAGGGTCCTACAATGAGCAGTTCTTC. It yields the protein CASSPLTGSYNEQFF.

There are a few counts of this clonotype. The chain carries TRBV3-1 and TRBJ2-5; TRBD1 is a possible D gene (5 bases). The V gene lost 4 bases and the J gene lost 2 bases, with 11 bases spanning the gap. Germline V lookup: CDR1 LGHDT, CDR2 YNNKEL (reference sequence). The CDR3 length is 14 residues. The CDR3 DNA is TGTGCCAGCAGCCCAAGGAACAGGCAAGAGACCCAGTACTTC. Protein: CASSPRNRQETQYF.

This clonotype was counted many times. The chain has TRBV5-4 and TRBJ2-7; D could derive from TRBD1 or TRBD2 (5 bases each). V lost 7 bases, J lost 0 bases, and 20 bases lay in between. This CDR3 is 16 amino acids long. Germline CDR1 and CDR2: SGHNT and YYREEE (reference sequence). CDR3 residues: CASQVSLGTNSYEQYF. CDR3 nucleotide sequence: TGTGCCAGCCAAGTAAGTCTAGGGACCAACTCCTACGAGCAGTACTTC.

This clonotype was detected once. This sequence joins TRBV27 and TRBJ2-1, with D possibly being TRBD2 (6 bases). Trimming cost V 5 bases and J 9 bases, with 17 bases left between them. The CDR3 runs 14 residues. CDR1 is MNHEY, CDR2 SMNVEV, per germline (reference sequence). The CDR3 sequence: CASSASGLKGEQFF. The CDR3 nucleotides are TGTGCCAGCAGTGCGAGCGGGCTCAAGGGTGAGCAGTTCTTC.